The source of this T cell receptor (beta chain) is a study of early T cells in non-severe SARS-CoV-2 infection. This clonotype was seen at least ten times. Each CDR3 protein gets one entry after TCRdb re-called the 5' RACE reads with MiXCR. The repertoire holds approximately 120,000 distinct CDR3 sequences, with around 14% as singletons. This CDR3 is 13 amino acids long. The germline CDR1 and CDR2 sequences are SEHNR and FQNEAQ (reference sequence). Trimming left V 6 bases short and J 1 base short, with 9 bases between. The chain couples TRBV7-9 to TRBJ2-5; maybe TRBD1 (5 bases). The TCR sequence derives from an adult who was a healthcare worker with PCR-confirmed SARS-CoV-2 infection or an uninfected control (not recorded which). Sequenced input: whole blood. In DNA, the CDR3 is TGTGCCAGCAGACTCGACAGCCAAGAGACCCAGTACTTC. This translates into CASRLDSQETQYF.